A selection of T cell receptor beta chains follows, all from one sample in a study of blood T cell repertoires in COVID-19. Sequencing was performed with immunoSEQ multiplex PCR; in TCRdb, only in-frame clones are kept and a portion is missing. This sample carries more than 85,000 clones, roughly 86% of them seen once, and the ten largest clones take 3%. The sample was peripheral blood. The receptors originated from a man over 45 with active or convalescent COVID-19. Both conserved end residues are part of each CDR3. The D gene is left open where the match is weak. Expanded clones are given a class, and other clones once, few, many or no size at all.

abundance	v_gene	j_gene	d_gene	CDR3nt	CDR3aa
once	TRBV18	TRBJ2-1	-	TGTGCCAGCTCACCTCCAGGGTCGTTGTACAATGAGCAGTTCTTC	CASSPPGSLYNEQFF
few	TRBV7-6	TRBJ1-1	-	TGTGCCAGCAGCTCGGCTGGGGGGGGCGGATGGAATTTT	CASSSAGGGGWNF
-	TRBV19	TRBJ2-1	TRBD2	TGTGCCAGTAGTAGGGCGGGGGGGCACAATGAGCAGTTCTTC	CASSRAGGHNEQFF
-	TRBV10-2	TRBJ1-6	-	TGCGCCAGCAGTGAGTCGAACATTTTTGATTCACCCCTCCACTTT	CASSESNIFDSPLHF
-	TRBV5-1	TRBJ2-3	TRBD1	TGCGCCAGCAGCTTGGCGACAGGGGGGTCGGAGACGCAGTATTTT	CASSLATGGSETQYF
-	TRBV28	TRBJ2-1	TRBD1	TGTGCCAGCAGTAAACACCAGGGGGAATTTGAATACAATGAGCAGTTCTTC	CASSKHQGEFEYNEQFF
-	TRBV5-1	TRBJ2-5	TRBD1	TGCGCCAGCAGCTCGGTGGGGGACAGCCAAGAGACCCAGTACTTC	CASSSVGDSQETQYF
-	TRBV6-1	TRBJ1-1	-	TGTGCCAGCAGTGAAGTTCAGGATTACACTGAAGCTTTCTTT	CASSEVQDYTEAFF
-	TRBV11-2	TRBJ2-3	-	TGTGCCAGCAGCCAGACTAGTTTCCCCACAGATACGCAGTATTTT	CASSQTSFPTDTQYF
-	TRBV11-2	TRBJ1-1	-	TGTGCCAGCAGCTCTTCGGTTACCCTGAGCACTGAAGCTTTCTTT	CASSSSVTLSTEAFF
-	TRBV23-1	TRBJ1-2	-	TGCGCCAGCAGTCAATCGGAGGACAGCCCCGGCTACACCTTC	CASSQSEDSPGYTF
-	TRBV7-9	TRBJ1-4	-	TGTGCCAGCAGCTTAGGGTCGGGGTCAAATGAAAAACTGTTTTTT	CASSLGSGSNEKLFF
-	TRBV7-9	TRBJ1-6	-	TGTGCCAGCAGCTTTCACGGGGGGGGACGAGCGAATTCACCCCTCCACTTT	CASSFHGGGRANSPLHF
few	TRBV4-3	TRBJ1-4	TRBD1	TGCGCCAGCAGCCCTGACAGGGGGCGGGCTAATGAAAAACTGTTTTTT	CASSPDRGRANEKLFF
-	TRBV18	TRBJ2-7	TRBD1	TGTGCCAGCTCACCAATGGGACAGTCCTACGAGCAGTACTTC	CASSPMGQSYEQYF
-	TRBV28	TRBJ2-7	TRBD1	TGTGCCAGCAGGTCCGGGACAGAGTTGTACGAGCAGTACTTC	CASRSGTELYEQYF
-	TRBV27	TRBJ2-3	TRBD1	TGTGCCAGCAGTCCAGGGACAGGAGCAGATACGCAGTATTTT	CASSPGTGADTQYF
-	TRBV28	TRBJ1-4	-	TGTGCCAGCAGTCCAGGCGGGGTAGTCGAAAAACTGTTTTTT	CASSPGGVVEKLFF
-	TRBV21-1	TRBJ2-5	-	TGTGCCAGCAGCTGCCAGGACGGGGAGGAGACCCAGTACTTC	CASSCQDGEETQYF
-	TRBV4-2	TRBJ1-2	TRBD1	TGTGCCAGCAGCCAAGAACAGGGGGCGAGCTATGGCTACACCTTC	CASSQEQGASYGYTF
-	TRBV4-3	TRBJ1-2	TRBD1	TGCGCCAGCAGTGCGGACAGGGGCTTTGGGAACTATGGCTACACCTTC	CASSADRGFGNYGYTF
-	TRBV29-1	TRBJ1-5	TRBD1	TGCAGCGTTGGGGACAGAGATCAGCCCCAGCATTTT	CSVGDRDQPQHF
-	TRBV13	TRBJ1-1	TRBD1	TGTGCCAGCAGCTGGGCGCGGGACAGGGGCACTGAAGCTTTCTTT	CASSWARDRGTEAFF
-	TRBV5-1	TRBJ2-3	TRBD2	TGCGCCAGCAGCCCAATGGAGCTAGCGGGGGGAGTATATACGCAGTATTTT	CASSPMELAGGVYTQYF
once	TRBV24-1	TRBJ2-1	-	TGTGCCACCAGTGAGGTGACGGGGAACTCCTACAATGAGCAGTTCTTC	CATSEVTGNSYNEQFF
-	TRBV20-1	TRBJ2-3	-	TGCAGTGCTAGTCGGGCTAGCGCTAGCACAGATACGCAGTATTTT	CSASRASASTDTQYF
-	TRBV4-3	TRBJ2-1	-	TGCGCCAGCAGCCAAGATAGCAGCTCCTACAATGAGCAGTTCTTC	CASSQDSSSYNEQFF
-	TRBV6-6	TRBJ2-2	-	TGTGCCAGCAGTTTACAGGGAGGGGATGCCGGGGAGCTGTTTTTT	CASSLQGGDAGELFF
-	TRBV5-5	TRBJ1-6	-	TGTGCCAGCAGCTTAGGGGGTATCGATAATTCACCCCTCCACTTT	CASSLGGIDNSPLHF
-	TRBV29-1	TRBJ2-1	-	TGCAGCGGCGGGACTGAAACCAATGAGCAGTTCTTC	CSGGTETNEQFF
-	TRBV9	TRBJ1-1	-	TGTGCCAGCAGGGACACTTCATCCATGAACACTGAAGCTTTCTTT	CASRDTSSMNTEAFF